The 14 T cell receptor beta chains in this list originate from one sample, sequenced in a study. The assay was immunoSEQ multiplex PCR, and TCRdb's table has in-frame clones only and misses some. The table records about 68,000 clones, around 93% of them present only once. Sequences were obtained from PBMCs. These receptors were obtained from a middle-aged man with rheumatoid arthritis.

DNA for the CDR3: TGCAGCGTTGGTTTGGGGAACACTGAAGCTTTCTTT. This sequence encodes CSVGLGNTEAFF. This sequence joins TRBV29-1 and TRBJ1-1, with unresolved D. V lost 4 bases and J 1 base, leaving 7 bases between the germline ends. The CDR3 runs 12 residues. Per germline, CDR1 SQVTM and CDR2 ANQGSEA.

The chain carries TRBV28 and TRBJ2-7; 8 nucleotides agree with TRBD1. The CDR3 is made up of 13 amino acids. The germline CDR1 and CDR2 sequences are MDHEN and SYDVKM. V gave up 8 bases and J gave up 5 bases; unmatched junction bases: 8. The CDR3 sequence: CASHQGARHEQYF. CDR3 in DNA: TGTGCCAGCCATCAGGGGGCGCGGCACGAGCAGTACTTC.

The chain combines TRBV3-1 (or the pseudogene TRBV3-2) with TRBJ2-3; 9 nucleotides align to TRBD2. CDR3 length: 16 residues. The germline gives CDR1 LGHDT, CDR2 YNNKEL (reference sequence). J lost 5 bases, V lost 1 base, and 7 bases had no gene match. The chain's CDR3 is CASSQVPRLAVDTQYF. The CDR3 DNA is TGTGCCAGCAGCCAAGTACCCCGACTAGCGGTAGATACGCAGTATTTT.

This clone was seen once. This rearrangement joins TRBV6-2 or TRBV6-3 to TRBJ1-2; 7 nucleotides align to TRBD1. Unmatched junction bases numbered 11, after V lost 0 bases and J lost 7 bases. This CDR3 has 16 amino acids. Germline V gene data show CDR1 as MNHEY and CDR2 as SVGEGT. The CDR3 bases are TGTGCCAGCAGTTACTCAAGAAATACCGGGACAGTTGGCTACACCTTC. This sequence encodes CASSYSRNTGTVGYTF.

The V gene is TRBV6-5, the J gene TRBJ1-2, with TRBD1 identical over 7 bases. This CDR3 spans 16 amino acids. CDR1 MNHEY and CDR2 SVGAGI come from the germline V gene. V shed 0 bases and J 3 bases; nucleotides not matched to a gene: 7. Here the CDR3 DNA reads TGTGCCAGCAGTTACTCGAGAGCAGGGGGGTACTATGGCTACACCTTC. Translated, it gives CASSYSRAGGYYGYTF.

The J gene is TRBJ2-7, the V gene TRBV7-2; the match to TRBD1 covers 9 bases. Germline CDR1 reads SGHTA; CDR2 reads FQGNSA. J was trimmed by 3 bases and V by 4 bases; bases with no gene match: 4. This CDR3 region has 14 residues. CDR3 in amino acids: CASSSDRGVYEQYF. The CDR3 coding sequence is TGTGCCAGCAGCTCGGACAGGGGTGTCTACGAGCAGTACTTC.

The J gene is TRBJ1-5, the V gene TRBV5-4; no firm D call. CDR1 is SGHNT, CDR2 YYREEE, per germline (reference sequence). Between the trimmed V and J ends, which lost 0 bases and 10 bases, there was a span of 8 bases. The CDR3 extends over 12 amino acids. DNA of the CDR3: TGTGCCAGCAGCTTGGGATACGGTCCCCAGCATTTT. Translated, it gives CASSLGYGPQHF.

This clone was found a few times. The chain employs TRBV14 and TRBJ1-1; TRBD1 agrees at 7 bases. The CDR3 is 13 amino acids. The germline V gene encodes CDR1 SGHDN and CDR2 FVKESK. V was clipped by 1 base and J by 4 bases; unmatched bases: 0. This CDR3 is CASSQGDSTEAFF. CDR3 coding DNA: TGTGCCAGCAGCCAAGGGGACAGCACTGAAGCTTTCTTT. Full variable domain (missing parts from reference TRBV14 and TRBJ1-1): EAGVTQFPSHSVIEKGQTVTLRCDPISGHDNLYWYRRVMGKEIKFLLHFVKESKQDESGMPNNRFLAERTGGTYSTLKVQPAELEDSGVYFCASSQGDSTEAFFGQGTRLTVV.

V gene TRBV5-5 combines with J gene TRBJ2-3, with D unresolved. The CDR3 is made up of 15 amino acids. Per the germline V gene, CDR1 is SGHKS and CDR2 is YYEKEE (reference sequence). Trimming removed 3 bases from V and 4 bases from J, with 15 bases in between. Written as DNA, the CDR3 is TGTGCCAGCAGCTCCTGGATCAATTCCGCAGATACGCAGTATTTT. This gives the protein CASSSWINSADTQYF. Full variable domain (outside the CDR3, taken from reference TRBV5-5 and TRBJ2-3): DAGVTQSPTHLIKTRGQQVTLRCSPISGHKSVSWYQQVLGQGPQFIFQYYEKEERGRGNFPDRFSARQFPNYSSELNVNALLLGDSALYLCASSSWINSADTQYFGPGTRLTVL.

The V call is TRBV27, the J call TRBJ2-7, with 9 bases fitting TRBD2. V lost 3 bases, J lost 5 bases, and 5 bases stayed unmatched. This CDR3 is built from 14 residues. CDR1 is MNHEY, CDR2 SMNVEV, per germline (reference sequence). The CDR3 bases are TGTGCCAGCAGTTTGGGGACTAGCAACAACGAGCAGTACTTC. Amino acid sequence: CASSLGTSNNEQYF.

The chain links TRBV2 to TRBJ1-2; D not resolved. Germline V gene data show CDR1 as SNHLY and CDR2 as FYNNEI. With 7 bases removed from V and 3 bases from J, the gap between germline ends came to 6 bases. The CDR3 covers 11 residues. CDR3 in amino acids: CASKGHYGYTF. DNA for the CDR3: TGTGCCAGCAAGGGTCACTATGGCTACACCTTC.

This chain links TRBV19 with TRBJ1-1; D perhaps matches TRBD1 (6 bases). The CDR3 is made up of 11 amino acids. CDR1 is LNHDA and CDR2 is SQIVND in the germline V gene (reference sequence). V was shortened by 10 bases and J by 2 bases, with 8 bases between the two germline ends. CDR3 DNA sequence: TGTGCCACAGGGGTTAACACTGAAGCTTTCTTT. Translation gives CATGVNTEAFF.

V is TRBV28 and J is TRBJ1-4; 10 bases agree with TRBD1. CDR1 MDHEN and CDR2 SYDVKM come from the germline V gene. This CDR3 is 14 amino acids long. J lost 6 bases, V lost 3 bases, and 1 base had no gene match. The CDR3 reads CASSFGTGDEKLFF. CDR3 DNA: TGTGCCAGCAGTTTCGGGACAGGGGATGAAAAACTGTTTTTT. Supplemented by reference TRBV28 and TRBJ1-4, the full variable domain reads DVKVTQSSRYLVKRTGEKVFLECVQDMDHENMFWYRQDPGLGLRLIYFSYDVKMKEKGDIPEGYSVSREKKERFSLILESASTNQTSMYLCASSFGTGDEKLFFGSGTQLSVL.

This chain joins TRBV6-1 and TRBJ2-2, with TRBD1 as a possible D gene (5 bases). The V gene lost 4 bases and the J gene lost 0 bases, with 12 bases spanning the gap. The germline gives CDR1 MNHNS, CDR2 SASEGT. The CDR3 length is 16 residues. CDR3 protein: CASSALGRTNTGELFF. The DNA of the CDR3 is TGTGCCAGCAGTGCGTTGGGGCGGACGAACACCGGGGAGCTGTTTTTT.